This record looks at one T cell receptor beta chain sequence and its context. The data belong to a study of blood T cell repertoires in COVID-19. Using immunoSEQ multiplex PCR, the repertoire was profiled, and TCRdb retains in-frame clones only, with some absent. The sample consists of more than 300,000 clones, 85% to 95% of them appearing once. The sequencing input was PBMCs or T cells enriched from blood (not recorded which). This receptor was identified in a woman aged 25 to 39 who had been exposed to COVID-19.

In DNA form, the CDR3 reads TGTGCCAGCAGTAGGGGACAGGGGCCTTTCGGTGAAGCTTTCTTT. It translates to CASSRGQGPFGEAFF. V is TRBV11-3 and J is TRBJ1-1, with TRBD1 identical over 10 bases. The V segment lost 6 bases and the J segment 7 bases; nucleotides outside the gene matches: 11. CDR3 length: 15 residues. Germline assignment: CDR1 SGHNT and CDR2 YENEEA.